This T cell receptor beta chain was identified during a study of early stage breast cancer tumors. For the study at large: Most invasive tumors, about 75% of the 16, were ER+/PR+/HER2-. Among around twelve ER+/PR+/HER2- tumors, eight were ductal, four lobular. Findings and caveats of the study: In most of the 16 patients, blood comparison separated tumor from normal breast. Enriched TCRB sequences shared across patients were mostly commonly generated sequences.

The count of this clone is one. Its specificity is not known. Measured with immunoSEQ multiplex PCR; TCRdb has only the in-frame clones, and not every one. The sample yields fewer than 90,000 clones, approximately 79% seen once. The V gene end was trimmed by 5 bases and the J gene end by 2 bases; junction bases not matched to a gene: 3. The CDR3 is made up of 14 amino acids. From germline, CDR1 is KGHSH and CDR2 LQKENI. The receptor comes from a person in their 60s with breast cancer. The gene calls are TRBV18 and TRBJ2-5, with 9 bases lining up with TRBD1. Sequencing used blood. The CDR3 DNA reads TGTGCCAGCTCATTGGACAGGGGACAAGAGACCCAGTACTTC. Translated, it gives CASSLDRGQETQYF. The full variable domain, its missing parts supplied by reference TRBV18 and TRBJ2-5, is NAGVMQNPRHLVRRRGQEARLRCSPMKGHSHVYWYRQLPEEGLKFMVYLQKENIIDESGMPKERFSAEFPKEGPSILRIQQVVRGDSAAYFCASSLDRGQETQYFGPGTRLLVL.